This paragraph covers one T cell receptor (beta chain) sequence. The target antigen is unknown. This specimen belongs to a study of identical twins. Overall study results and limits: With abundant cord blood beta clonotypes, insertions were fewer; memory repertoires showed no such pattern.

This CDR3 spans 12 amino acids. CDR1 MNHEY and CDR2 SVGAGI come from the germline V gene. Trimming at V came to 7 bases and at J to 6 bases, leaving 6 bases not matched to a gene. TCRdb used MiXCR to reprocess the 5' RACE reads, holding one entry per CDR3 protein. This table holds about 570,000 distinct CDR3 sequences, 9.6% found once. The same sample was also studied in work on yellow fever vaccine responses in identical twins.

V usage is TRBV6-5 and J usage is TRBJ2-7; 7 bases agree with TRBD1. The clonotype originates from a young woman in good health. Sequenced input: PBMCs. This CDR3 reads CASTRGGSEQYF. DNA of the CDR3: TGTGCCAGCACAAGAGGGGGCTCCGAGCAGTACTTC.